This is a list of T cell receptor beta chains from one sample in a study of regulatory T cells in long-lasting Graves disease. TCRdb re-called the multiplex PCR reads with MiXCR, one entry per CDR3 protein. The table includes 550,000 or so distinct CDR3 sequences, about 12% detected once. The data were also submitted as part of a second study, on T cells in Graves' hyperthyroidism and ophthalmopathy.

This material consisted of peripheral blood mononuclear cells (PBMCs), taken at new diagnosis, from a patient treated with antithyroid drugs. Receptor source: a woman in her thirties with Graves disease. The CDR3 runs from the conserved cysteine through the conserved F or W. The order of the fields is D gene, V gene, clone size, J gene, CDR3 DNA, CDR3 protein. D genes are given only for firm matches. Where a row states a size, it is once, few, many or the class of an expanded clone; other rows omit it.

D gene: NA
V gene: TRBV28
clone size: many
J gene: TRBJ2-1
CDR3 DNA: TGTGCCAGCCGGACGGCGGGCTACAATGAGCAGTTCTTC
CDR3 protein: CASRTAGYNEQFF

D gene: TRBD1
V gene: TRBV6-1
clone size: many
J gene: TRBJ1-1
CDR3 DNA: TGTGCCAGCAGACTTCGACAGGGGTCTCCGAACACTGAAGCTTTCTTT
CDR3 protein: CASRLRQGSPNTEAFF

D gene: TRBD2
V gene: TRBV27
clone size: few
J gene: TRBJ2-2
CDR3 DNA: TGTGCCAGCAGTTCCCCGGGACTAGCGGGAGACACCGGGGAGCTGTTTTTT
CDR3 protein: CASSSPGLAGDTGELFF

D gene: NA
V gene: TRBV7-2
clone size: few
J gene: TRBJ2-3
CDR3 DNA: TGTGCCAGCAGCTTAATAGCAGATACGCAGTATTTT
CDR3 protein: CASSLIADTQYF

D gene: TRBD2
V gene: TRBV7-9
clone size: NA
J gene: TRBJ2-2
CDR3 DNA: TGTGCCAGCAGCCCGCGAAGATTCAGCGGGAAGAACACCGGGGAGCTGTTTTTT
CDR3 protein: CASSPRRFSGKNTGELFF

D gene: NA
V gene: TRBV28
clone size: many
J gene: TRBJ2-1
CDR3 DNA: TGTGCCAGCAGTTCCAACCACAGGCGAAATGAGCAGTTCTTC
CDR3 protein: CASSSNHRRNEQFF

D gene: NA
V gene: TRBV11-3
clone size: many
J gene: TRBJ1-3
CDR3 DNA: TGTGCCAGCAGCTCGGGGATCGCTGGAAACACCATATATTTT
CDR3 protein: CASSSGIAGNTIYF

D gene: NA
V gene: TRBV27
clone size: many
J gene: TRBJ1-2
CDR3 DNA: TGTGCCAGCATGCGGGGAGGTGGCTACACCTTC
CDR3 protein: CASMRGGGYTF

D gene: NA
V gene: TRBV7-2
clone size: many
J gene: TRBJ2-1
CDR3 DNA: TGTGCCAGCAGCGGAGTGAGACGCCCCTACAATGAGCAGTTCTTC
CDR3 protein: CASSGVRRPYNEQFF

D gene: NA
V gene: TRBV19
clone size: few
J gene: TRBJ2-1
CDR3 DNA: TGTGCCAGTACAACAAGCTCCTACAATGAGCAGTTCTTC
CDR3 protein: CASTTSSYNEQFF

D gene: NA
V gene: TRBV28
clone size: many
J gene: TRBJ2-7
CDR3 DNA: TGTGCCAGCAGTTTTTCAAGTGGCGAGCAGTACTTC
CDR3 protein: CASSFSSGEQYF

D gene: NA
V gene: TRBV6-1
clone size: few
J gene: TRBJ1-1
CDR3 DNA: TGTGCCAGCAGTAACGGGGTCGGGAACACTGAAGCTTTCTTT
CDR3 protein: CASSNGVGNTEAFF

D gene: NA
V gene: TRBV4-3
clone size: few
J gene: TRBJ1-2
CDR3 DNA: TGCGCCAGCAGCCAAGAGGGGGGCTCGAGCTATGGCTACACCTTC
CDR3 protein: CASSQEGGSSYGYTF

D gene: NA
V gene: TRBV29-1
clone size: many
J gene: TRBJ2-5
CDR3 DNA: TGCAGCGCTAAGGGACGGTCCCAAGAGACCCAGTACTTC
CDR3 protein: CSAKGRSQETQYF

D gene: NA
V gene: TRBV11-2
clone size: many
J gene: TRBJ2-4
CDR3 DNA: TGTGCCAGCAGACAAGCTGGGGATTGGAACATTCAGTACTTC
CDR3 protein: CASRQAGDWNIQYF

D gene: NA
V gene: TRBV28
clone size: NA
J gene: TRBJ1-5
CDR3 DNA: TGTGCCAGCCAGACCGAGAATCAGCCCCAGCATTTT
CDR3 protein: CASQTENQPQHF

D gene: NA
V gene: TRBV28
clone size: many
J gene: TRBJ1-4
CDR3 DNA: TGTGCCAGCATCCGACAGTTGAACGAAAAACTGTTTTTT
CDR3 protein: CASIRQLNEKLFF

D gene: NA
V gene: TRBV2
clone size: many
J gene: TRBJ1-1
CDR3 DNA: TGTGCCAGCAGTGAGGACAGCATAAGGAACACTGAAGCTTTCTTT
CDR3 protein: CASSEDSIRNTEAFF